These T cell receptor beta chains were read from a single sample in a study of blood T cell repertoires in COVID-19. The assay was immunoSEQ multiplex PCR, and TCRdb's table has in-frame clones only and misses some. The sample lists 200,000 or so clones, approximately 82% occurring once. Sequenced sample: peripheral blood. The receptors come from a human donor with acute or convalescent COVID-19. The donor label of this sample is uncertain. CDR3s include the opening cysteine and the closing phenylalanine or tryptophan. The D gene is left open where the match is weak. The listing skips clone size in some rows; elsewhere it reads once, few, many or a size class.

d_call | clone_size | j_call | cdr3_length | v_call | cdr3_nt | cdr3_aa
. | . | TRBJ2-1 | 13 | TRBV7-2 | TGTGCCAGCAGCGTTGGGCCCTACAATGAGCAGTTCTTC | CASSVGPYNEQFF
TRBD1 | . | TRBJ1-2 | 12 | TRBV5-1 | TGCGCCAGCAGCGTGGACAGGGGTGGCTACACCTTC | CASSVDRGGYTF
. | . | TRBJ2-5 | 16 | TRBV6-2/TRBV6-3 | TGTGCCAGCAGTTACTCGAGTCCCGGTTCCCAAGAGACCCAGTACTTC | CASSYSSPGSQETQYF
. | . | TRBJ1-3 | 14 | TRBV7-2 | TGTGCCAGCAGCCCACGGACAGTCGGAAACACCATATATTTT | CASSPRTVGNTIYF
. | once | TRBJ1-5 | 14 | TRBV6-4 | TGTGCCAGCAGTGATGTGGGAGGCAATCAGCCCCAGCATTTT | CASSDVGGNQPQHF
. | once | TRBJ1-2 | 11 | TRBV12-3/TRBV12-4 | TGTGCCAGCAGTGACAGATTTGGCTACACCTTC | CASSDRFGYTF
. | . | TRBJ1-6 | 12 | TRBV2 | TGTGCCAGCGGAGGGACGAATTCACCCCTCCACTTT | CASGGTNSPLHF
. | . | TRBJ2-3 | 15 | TRBV28 | TGTGCCAGCAGTCCCCCCTCCTCCCTCACAGATACGCAGTATTTT | CASSPPSSLTDTQYF
TRBD1 | . | TRBJ2-3 | 18 | TRBV24-1 | TGTGCCACCAGTGATTCCCCAGGAGACAGGGCTAGCACAGATACGCAGTATTTT | CATSDSPGDRASTDTQYF
. | . | TRBJ1-1 | 12 | TRBV29-1 | TGCAGCGCTCACAGGGCCGGCACTGAAGCTTTCTTT | CSAHRAGTEAFF
TRBD1 | . | TRBJ2-2 | 16 | TRBV14 | TGTGCCAGCAGCCGCCACCGGGACAGGGCCTCCGGGGAGCTGTTTTTT | CASSRHRDRASGELFF
TRBD1 | . | TRBJ1-6 | 19 | TRBV28 | TGTGCCAGCAGTTTGGGGACAGGGGTTGTTGGATCCTATAATTCACCCCTCCACTTT | CASSLGTGVVGSYNSPLHF
. | once | TRBJ1-6 | 15 | TRBV13 | TGTGCCAGCAGCTCCCGGGACACGGGAAATTCACCCCTCCACTTT | CASSSRDTGNSPLHF
TRBD1 | . | TRBJ1-3 | 15 | TRBV2 | TGTGCCAGCAGGCCCGGACAGGGGATTGGAAACACCATATATTTT | CASRPGQGIGNTIYF
TRBD2 | . | TRBJ2-1 | 15 | TRBV3-1/TRBV3-2 | TGTGCCAGCAGCCAAGATTTGGGGACTAGCAATGAGCAGTTCTTC | CASSQDLGTSNEQFF
TRBD1 | . | TRBJ1-1 | 15 | TRBV19 | TGTGCCAGTAGTATAACCGCAGGGGGTTCCACTGAAGCTTTCTTT | CASSITAGGSTEAFF
TRBD1 | . | TRBJ2-3 | 16 | TRBV5-6 | TGTGCCAGCAGCCCGGGGACAGGGAGGGGCACAGATACGCAGTATTTT | CASSPGTGRGTDTQYF
TRBD2 | . | TRBJ2-1 | 15 | TRBV5-4 | TGTGCCAGCAGCAGCTCCAGGACTAGCGAAGGTGAGCAGTTCTTC | CASSSSRTSEGEQFF
. | once | TRBJ1-1 | 14 | TRBV6-6 | TGTGCCAGCAGTTACTCGAGATCGAACACTGAAGCTTTCTTT | CASSYSRSNTEAFF
TRBD1 | . | TRBJ1-1 | 13 | TRBV11-2 | TGTGCCAGCAGCCTGGACAGGGCTACTGAAGCTTTCTTT | CASSLDRATEAFF
TRBD1 | . | TRBJ2-6 | 19 | TRBV27 | TGTGCCAGCAGTTTGTCTATTAGGACAGGGGGCGGTGGGGCCAACGTCCTGACTTTC | CASSLSIRTGGGGANVLTF
. | . | TRBJ2-4 | 12 | TRBV6-5 | TGTGCCAGCAGTCCCGGTTTGAACATTCAGTACTTC | CASSPGLNIQYF
. | . | TRBJ2-2 | 14 | TRBV19 | TGTGCCAGTATCGACGGGAGTACCACCGGGGAGCTGTTTTTT | CASIDGSTTGELFF
TRBD1 | . | TRBJ1-4 | 17 | TRBV10-3 | TGTGCCATCAGTGTATGGGACAGGCATGTAACGGTGGAAAAACTGTTTTTT | CAISVWDRHVTVEKLFF
. | . | TRBJ1-2 | 11 | TRBV29-1 | TGCAGCACAAACCAGGGTTATGGCTACACCTTC | CSTNQGYGYTF
TRBD1 | . | TRBJ1-5 | 13 | TRBV15 | TGTGCCACAGCCGACAGGGTCAATCAGCCCCAGCATTTT | CATADRVNQPQHF
. | few | TRBJ1-1 | 14 | TRBV5-1 | TGCGCCAGCAATACAGGGACCATGAACACTGAAGCTTTCTTT | CASNTGTMNTEAFF
. | . | TRBJ1-5 | 16 | TRBV7-2 | TGTGCCAGCTCTCCTGGGGGGAAGGGTAGCAATCAGCCCCAGCATTTT | CASSPGGKGSNQPQHF
. | . | TRBJ2-3 | 15 | TRBV21-1 | TGTGCCAGCAGCAAAATAGCGGGAGGGACAGATACGCAGTATTTT | CASSKIAGGTDTQYF
. | . | TRBJ2-5 | 14 | TRBV13 | TGTGCCAGCAGCTCCCGACTGTTTCTGGAGACCCAGTACTTC | CASSSRLFLETQYF
. | few | TRBJ1-1 | 13 | TRBV18 | TGTGCCAGCTCACCGGGCCAGAACACTGAAGCTTTCTTT | CASSPGQNTEAFF
TRBD2 | . | TRBJ2-5 | 14 | TRBV7-3 | TGTGCCAGCAGCTTAGGGAGGGCTGCGGAGACCCAGTACTTC | CASSLGRAAETQYF
TRBD1 | . | TRBJ1-1 | 13 | TRBV18 | TGTGCCAGCTCCAGGACAGGGGACACTGAAGCTTTCTTT | CASSRTGDTEAFF
TRBD2 | . | TRBJ2-3 | 12 | TRBV6-5 | TGTGCCAGCAGTACCGGGGGGGATACGCAGTATTTT | CASSTGGDTQYF
TRBD2 | few | TRBJ2-7 | 15 | TRBV7-2 | TGTGCCAGCACCGGACTAGCGGGAGGTTCCTACGAGCAGTACTTC | CASTGLAGGSYEQYF
TRBD1 | once | TRBJ1-4 | 15 | TRBV7-9 | TGTGCCAGCAGCGCAAGGGACAGGAGCCAAGAAAAACTGTTTTTT | CASSARDRSQEKLFF
. | . | TRBJ1-1 | 15 | TRBV10-3 | TGTGCCATCAGTGATATCAGCAAGGGGGATACTGAAGCTTTCTTT | CAISDISKGDTEAFF
. | . | TRBJ2-3 | 14 | TRBV27 | TGTGCCAGCAGTAAAAGACTAGGGCCAGATACGCAGTATTTT | CASSKRLGPDTQYF
TRBD1 | few | TRBJ1-4 | 15 | TRBV6-4 | TGTGCCAGCAGCCCGGGACAGGGCCGGAATGAAAAACTGTTTTTT | CASSPGQGRNEKLFF
TRBD1 | once | TRBJ1-1 | 15 | TRBV25-1 | TGTGCCAGCAGTGACTGGGCAGGGGGCACAATTGAAGCTTTCTTT | CASSDWAGGTIEAFF
TRBD1 | . | TRBJ2-7 | 13 | TRBV18 | TGTGCCAGCTCACCACCCACAGGGGTCGAGCAGTACTTC | CASSPPTGVEQYF
. | . | TRBJ2-7 | 15 | TRBV6-5 | TGTGCCAGCAGTTACGCCACAGGGAGCTCCTACGAGCAGTACTTC | CASSYATGSSYEQYF
. | few | TRBJ1-5 | 14 | TRBV18 | TGTGCCAGCTCACCGAGTGAGTACAATCAGCCCCAGCATTTT | CASSPSEYNQPQHF
TRBD2 | . | TRBJ2-3 | 16 | TRBV5-1 | TGCGCCAGCAGCTCGGGACTAGCGGGAGGGACAGATACGCAGTATTTT | CASSSGLAGGTDTQYF
TRBD2 | once | TRBJ2-5 | 16 | TRBV9 | TGTGCCAGCGCCTCCGGGACTAGCGGGAGAGTGGAGACCCAGTACTTC | CASASGTSGRVETQYF
TRBD1 | few | TRBJ2-3 | 18 | TRBV5-6 | TGTGCCAGCAGCTTGGGGGGTGCGGGGACAGGGAGAACAGATACGCAGTATTTT | CASSLGGAGTGRTDTQYF
. | . | TRBJ1-1 | 15 | TRBV9 | TGTGCCAGCAGCTCGGGAGGTGCGAGGTTCACTGAAGCTTTCTTT | CASSSGGARFTEAFF
. | . | TRBJ1-2 | 12 | TRBV12-3/TRBV12-4 | TGTGCCAGCAGTTTAGGGCAGTATGGCTACACCTTC | CASSLGQYGYTF